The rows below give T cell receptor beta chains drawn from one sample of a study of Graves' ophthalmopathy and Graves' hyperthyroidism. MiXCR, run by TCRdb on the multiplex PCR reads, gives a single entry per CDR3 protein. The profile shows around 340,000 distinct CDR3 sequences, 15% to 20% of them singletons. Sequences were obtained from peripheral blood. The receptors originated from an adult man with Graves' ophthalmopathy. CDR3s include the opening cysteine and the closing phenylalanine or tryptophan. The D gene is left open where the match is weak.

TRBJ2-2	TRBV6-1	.	CASSDFRDEVGELFF
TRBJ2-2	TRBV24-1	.	CATSDLSRNTRALFF
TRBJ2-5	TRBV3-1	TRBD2	CASSYQGPGGETQYF
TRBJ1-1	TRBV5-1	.	CASSPDPSSRNTEAFF
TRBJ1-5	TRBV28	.	CASRTPGSLNQPQHF
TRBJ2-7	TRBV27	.	CASSTRGGYEQYF
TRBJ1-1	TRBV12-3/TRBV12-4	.	CASSLRHPTEAFF
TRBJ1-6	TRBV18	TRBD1	CASSPQGGTISNSPLHF
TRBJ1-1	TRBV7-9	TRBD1	CASSRNRGAFF
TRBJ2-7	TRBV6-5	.	CASSHPVWVYEQYF
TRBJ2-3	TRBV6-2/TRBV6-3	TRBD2	CASSYSTSGDTQYF
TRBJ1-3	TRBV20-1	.	CSASMGPSSGNTIYF
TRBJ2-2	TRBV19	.	CASIAANTGELFF
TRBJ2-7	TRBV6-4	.	CASTLSEKQYF
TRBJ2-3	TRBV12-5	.	CASGNRGTDTQYF
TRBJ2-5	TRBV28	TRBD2	CASSSSGLDPQETQYF
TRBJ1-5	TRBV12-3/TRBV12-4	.	CASSLSGGRNNQPQHF
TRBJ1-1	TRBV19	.	CASSIEQGRRNEAFF
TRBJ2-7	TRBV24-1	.	CATSDTCLFQDEQYF
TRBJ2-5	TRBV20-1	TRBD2	CSARPGSGRGETQYF
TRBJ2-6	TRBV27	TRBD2	CASSDPGGADSGANVLTF
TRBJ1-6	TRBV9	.	CASSVRPNSPLHF
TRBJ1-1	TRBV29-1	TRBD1	CSVGNRGLGNTEAFF
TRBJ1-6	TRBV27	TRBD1	CASSWTGDSPLHF
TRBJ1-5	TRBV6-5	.	CASSYRQAVQPQHF
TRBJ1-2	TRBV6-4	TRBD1	CASSETGASYTF
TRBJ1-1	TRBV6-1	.	CASSEGGANTEAFF
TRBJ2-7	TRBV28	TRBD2	CASQRGSYEQYF
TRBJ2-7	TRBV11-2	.	CASSSFEGSSYEQYF
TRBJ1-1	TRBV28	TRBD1	CASSSGTGGHTEAFF
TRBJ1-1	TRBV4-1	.	CASSQDARFLNTEAFF
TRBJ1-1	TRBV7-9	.	CASSLTGTGDTEAFF
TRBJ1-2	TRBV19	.	CASSNALDSSSYTF
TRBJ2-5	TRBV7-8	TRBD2	CASSAQRGGGETQYF
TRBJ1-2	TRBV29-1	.	CSVSGPSWGGGYTF
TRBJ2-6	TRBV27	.	CASSFRSSGANVLTF
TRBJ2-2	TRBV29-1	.	CSVDDRSTGELFF
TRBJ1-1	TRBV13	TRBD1	CASSWRDRANTEAFF
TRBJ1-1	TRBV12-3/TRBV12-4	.	CASSSMRDWNTEAFF
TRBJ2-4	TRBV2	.	CASSPGRALLAKNIQYF
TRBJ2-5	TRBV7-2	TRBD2	CASSFRGGLDETQYF
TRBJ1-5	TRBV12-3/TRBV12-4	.	CASKENHQPQHF
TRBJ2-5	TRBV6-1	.	CASSEWPEETQYF
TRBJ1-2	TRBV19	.	CASSIAGVKYGYTF